Detailed here is one T cell receptor beta chain. This clone was detected once. The target of this receptor is not known. Per-base qualities were not stored, and no clone one base away is much larger. In the prospective study, participants were 18 to 89 years old, resided in fewer than 25 geographic areas of the United States, and were enrolled through a virtual design. In the prospective study, cohorts were assigned on the basis of participant-reported clinical history obtained from a screening survey and a study questionnaire. Recovered participants in ImmuneRACE Cohort 3 were defined by two consecutive negative NP/OP PCR tests, clearance by a healthcare professional, or resolution of symptoms. In the prospective study, mobile phlebotomists collected whole blood, serum and a nasopharyngeal or oropharyngeal swab from each participant. Over a roughly 2-month period, participants in the prospective study had the option of providing additional blood draws and questionnaires. Blood samples from the prospective study were shipped frozen or at room temperature prior to DNA extraction.

The source of the sample is a study of blood T cell repertoires in COVID-19 (TCRdb year 2020). About the study as a whole: The collaborator samples originated in the United States, Italy and Spain and spanned the acute and convalescent phases of COVID-19. The prospective study material was composed of cDNA or gDNA derived from T cells, B-cell-depleted T cells, or PBMCs. The dataset comprised deeply sampled blood TCRbeta repertoires from subjects exposed to, actively infected with, or recovered from COVID-19. The repertoires were released in a freely available public database meant as a resource for research on the immune response to SARS-CoV-2. The samples were drawn from two sources: the first 160 participants of the ongoing ImmuneRACE study, and 950 to 1,500 subjects contributed by 6 global collaborators. A de-identified subject ID, COVID-19 status, age in years and sex were almost always included in the sample metadata. Where available, HLA class I and class II types were obtained from metadata supplied by the sample provider rather than from assay-based typing.

For this chain, trimming is 12 bases at the V end and 10 bases at the J end, and the number of junction bases without a gene match is 10. There are 13 amino acids in the CDR3, from cysteine to phenylalanine inclusive. CDR3 DNA only is kept here, 39 bases in frame from base 1. The germline V gene supplies CDR1 KGHDR and CDR2 SFDVKD. Overall study results and their limits: The quantity of clinical and demographic metadata differed by source and by participant and was supplied without curation.

TCRbeta CDR3 regions were amplified from genomic DNA by means of the immunoSEQ Assay, a bias-controlled multiplex PCR. The paper's processing steps were these. Nucleated cell counts per sample were estimated from amplification of reference gene primers within the assay. To quantify the absolute abundance of each unique TCRbeta CDR3 rearrangement, sequence reads were collapsed and filtered. For each sample, productive Simpson clonality was calculated as the square root of Simpson's diversity index across productive rearrangements. Imported from immuneACCESS, the table was reduced by TCRdb to in-frame sequences with V and J called. These copies leave out some clones; in studies compared against another copy, an unresolved V gene accounts for under half, and the cause of the remainder is not known. V and J calls and clone size come straight from that table; D and trimming were deduced from the DNA. Present in this sample are 200,000 to 250,000 clones, approximately 80% of which were seen just once. The biggest ten clones account for about 1.8% of the sample.

The sample was PBMCs or T cells enriched from blood (not recorded which). The chain is encoded by TRBV24-1 joined to TRBJ1-6; 8 bases in the middle match TRBD1. The source of this sequence is a man aged 55 to 69 who had recovered from COVID-19. This receptor has the CDR3 CAGRQGLDSPLHF. The sequenced DNA: TGTGCCGGAAGACAGGGGTTAGACTCACCCCTCCACTTT.